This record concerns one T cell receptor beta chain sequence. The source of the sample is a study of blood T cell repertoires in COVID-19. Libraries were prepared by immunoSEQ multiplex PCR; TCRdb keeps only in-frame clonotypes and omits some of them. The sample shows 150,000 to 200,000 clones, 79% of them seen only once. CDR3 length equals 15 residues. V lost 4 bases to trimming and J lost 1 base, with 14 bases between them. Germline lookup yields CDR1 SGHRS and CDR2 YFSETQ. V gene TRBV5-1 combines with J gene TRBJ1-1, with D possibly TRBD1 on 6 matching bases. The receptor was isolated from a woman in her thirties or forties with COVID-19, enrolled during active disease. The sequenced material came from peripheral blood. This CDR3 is CASSTPGHQNTEAFF. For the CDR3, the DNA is TGCGCCAGCAGCACTCCGGGACACCAGAACACTGAAGCTTTCTTT.